In this sample, the clone carrying this T cell receptor (beta chain) turned up a few times. Amplification of TCR alpha and beta CDR3 regions from RNA used iRepertoire nested multiplex PCR. Input was about 100-450 ng of tissue mRNA or PBMC total RNA. TCRdb redid the calling of the multiplex PCR reads with MiXCR, one entry per CDR3 protein. This sample has more than 110,000 distinct CDR3 sequences; roughly 43% occur once, and the top ten carry over 15%. This sample stems from a study of glioma-infiltrating T cells. The sequenced material came from glioma tissue, nonneoplastic brain tissue, or PBMCs (not recorded which). The source of this sequence is a human donor with low-grade glioma or glioblastoma, undergoing nonglioma brain surgery, or in good health (not recorded which).

The CDR3 region has the DNA TGTGCCAGCCGGACTAGCCACGTGTACGAGCAGTACTTC. Its protein product is CASRTSHVYEQYF. V usage is TRBV6-1 and J usage is TRBJ2-7; the match to TRBD2 covers 8 bases. This CDR3 is built from 13 residues. The V gene's germline CDR1 is MNHNS and CDR2 SASEGT. The junction had 7 bases not matched to a gene; V was cut back by 8 bases and J by 4 bases.